This TCR beta chain derives from a study of T cells in Graves' hyperthyroidism and ophthalmopathy. Broader study findings: Most clonotypes expanded in the thyroid (above 0.001) were also present in blood.

As regards this clonotype: Its antigen is as yet unknown.

TCR beta CDR3 region amplification was performed from RNA transcripts. The TCR CDR3 was amplified in a first-round RT-PCR using the HTBI primer set. Each CDR3 protein gets one entry after TCRdb re-called the multiplex PCR reads with MiXCR. The table shows 490,000 or so distinct CDR3 sequences, with roughly 23% occurring only once. V lost 2 bases to trimming and J lost 7 bases, with 9 bases between them. Germline assignment: CDR1 MNHEY and CDR2 SVGAGI. CDR3 size: 14 residues. The chain combines TRBV6-5 with TRBJ1-6; D is unresolved. The sequenced sample consisted of blood. The receptor's source is a woman between 65 and 79 years old with Graves' ophthalmopathy. DNA of the CDR3: TGTGCCAGCAGTTACACCGGACCCAATTCACCCCTCCACTTT. Protein sequence: CASSYTGPNSPLHF.